This T cell receptor beta chain emerged from a study of blood T cells in healthy people across ages. The CDR3 runs 20 residues. The germline gives CDR1 SGHVS, CDR2 FNYEAQ. Trimming at V came to 4 bases and at J to 0 bases, leaving 15 bases not matched to a gene. Extraction yielded at least 5 micrograms of total RNA per sample. A second PCR of 7 to 11 cycles used a sample-barcoded 5' primer and a J-beta primer mix. MiXCR, run by TCRdb on the 5' RACE reads, gives a single entry per CDR3 protein. The sample records about 290,000 distinct CDR3 sequences, roughly 29% being singletons. This clonotype was sampled from an older woman in good health. The sample was blood. The chain uses TRBV7-6 and TRBJ1-3, with 10 nucleotides matching TRBD1. The CDR3 spells CASSSLYGTGAPSSGNTIYF. CDR3 DNA: TGTGCCAGCAGCTCGTTGTACGGGACAGGGGCCCCTAGCTCTGGAAACACCATATATTTT.